This TCR beta chain emerged from a study of OX40 agonist ivuxolimab in advanced cancers. Profiling relied on immunoSEQ multiplex PCR, and the TCRdb table lists in-frame clones only, not all of them. Here the sample spans tens of thousands of clones, 70% to 90% being singletons. This receptor was obtained from an adult with an advanced solid tumor such as melanoma, head and neck, liver or kidney cancer. The sequences come from CD4+ or CD8+ T cells sorted from blood, collected in a trial of the OX40 agonist ivuxolimab.

The CDR3 DNA reads TGTGCCAGCAGCCTGACAGCCATGAACACTGAAGCTTTCTTT. Its protein is CASSLTAMNTEAFF. This chain links TRBV14 with TRBJ1-1; tentatively, D is TRBD1 (5 bases). The germline V gene has CDR1 SGHDN and CDR2 FVKESK. The CDR3 consists of 14 residues. V was shortened by 4 bases and J by 0 bases, with 9 bases between the two germline ends.